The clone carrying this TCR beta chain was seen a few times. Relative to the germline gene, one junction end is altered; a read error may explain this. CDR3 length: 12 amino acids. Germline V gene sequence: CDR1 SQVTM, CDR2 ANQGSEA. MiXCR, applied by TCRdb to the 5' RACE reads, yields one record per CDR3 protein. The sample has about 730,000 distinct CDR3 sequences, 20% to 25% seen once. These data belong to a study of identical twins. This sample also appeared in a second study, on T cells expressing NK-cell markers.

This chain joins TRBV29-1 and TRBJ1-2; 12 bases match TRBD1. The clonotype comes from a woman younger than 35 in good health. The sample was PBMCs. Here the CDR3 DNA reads TGCAGCGGGGGGACAGGGGGCTATGGCGACACCTTC. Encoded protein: CSGGTGGYGDTF.